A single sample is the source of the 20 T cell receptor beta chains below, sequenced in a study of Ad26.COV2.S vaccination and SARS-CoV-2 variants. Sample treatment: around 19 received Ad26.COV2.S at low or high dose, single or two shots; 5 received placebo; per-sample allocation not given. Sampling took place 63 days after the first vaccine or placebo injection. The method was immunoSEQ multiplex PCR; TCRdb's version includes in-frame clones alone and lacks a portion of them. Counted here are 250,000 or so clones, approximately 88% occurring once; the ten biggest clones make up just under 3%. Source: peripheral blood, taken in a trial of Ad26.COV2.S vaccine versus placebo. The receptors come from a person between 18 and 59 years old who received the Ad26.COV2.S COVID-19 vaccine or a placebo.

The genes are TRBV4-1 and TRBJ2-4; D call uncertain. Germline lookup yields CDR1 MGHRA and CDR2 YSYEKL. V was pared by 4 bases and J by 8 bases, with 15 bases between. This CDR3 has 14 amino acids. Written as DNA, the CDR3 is TGCGCCAGCAGCCCTGGATACTTGCTGGACATTCAGTACTTC. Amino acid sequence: CASSPGYLLDIQYF.

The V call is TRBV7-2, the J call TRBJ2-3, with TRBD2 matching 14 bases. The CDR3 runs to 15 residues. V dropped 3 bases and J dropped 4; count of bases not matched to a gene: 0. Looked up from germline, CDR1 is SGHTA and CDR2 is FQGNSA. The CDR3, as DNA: TGTGCCAGCAGCTTGACTAGCGGGGGGGCAGATACGCAGTATTTT. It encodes CASSLTSGGADTQYF.

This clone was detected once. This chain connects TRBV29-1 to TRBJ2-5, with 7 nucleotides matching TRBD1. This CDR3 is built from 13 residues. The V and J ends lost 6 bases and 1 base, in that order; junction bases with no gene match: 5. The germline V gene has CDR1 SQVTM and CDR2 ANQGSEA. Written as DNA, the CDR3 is TGCAGCGTGAGGGACAGCCCCCAAGAGACCCAGTACTTC. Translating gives CSVRDSPQETQYF.

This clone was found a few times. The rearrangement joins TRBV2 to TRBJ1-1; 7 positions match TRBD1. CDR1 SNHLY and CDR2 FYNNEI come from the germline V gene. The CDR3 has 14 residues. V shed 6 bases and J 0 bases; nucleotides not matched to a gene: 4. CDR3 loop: CASRGGQMNTEAFF. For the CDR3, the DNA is TGTGCCAGCAGAGGGGGACAGATGAACACTGAAGCTTTCTTT. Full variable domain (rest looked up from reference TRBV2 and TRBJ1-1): EPEVTQTPSHQVTQMGQEVILRCVPISNHLYFYWYRQILGQKVEFLVSFYNNEISEKSEIFDDQFSVERPDGSNFTLKIRSTKLEDSAMYFCASRGGQMNTEAFFGQGTRLTVV.

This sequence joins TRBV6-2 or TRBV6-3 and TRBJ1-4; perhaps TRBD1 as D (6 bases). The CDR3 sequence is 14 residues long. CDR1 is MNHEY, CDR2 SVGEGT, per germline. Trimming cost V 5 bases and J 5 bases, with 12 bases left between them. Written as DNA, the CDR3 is TGTGCCAGCAGTCGAACAGGGAACAATGAAAAACTGTTTTTT. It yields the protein CASSRTGNNEKLFF.

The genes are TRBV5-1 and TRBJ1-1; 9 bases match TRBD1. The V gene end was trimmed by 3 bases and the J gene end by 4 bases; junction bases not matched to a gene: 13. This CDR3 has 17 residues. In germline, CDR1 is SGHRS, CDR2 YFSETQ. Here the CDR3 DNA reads TGCGCCAGCAGCTCCGGGACAGGGTTAAGACGAGGCACTGAAGCTTTCTTT. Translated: CASSSGTGLRRGTEAFF.

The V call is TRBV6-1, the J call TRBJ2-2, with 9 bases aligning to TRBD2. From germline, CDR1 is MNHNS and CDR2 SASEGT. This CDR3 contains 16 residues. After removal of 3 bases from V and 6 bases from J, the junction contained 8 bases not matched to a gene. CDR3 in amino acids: CASSDRLAGRAGELFF. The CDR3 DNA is TGTGCCAGCAGTGACCGGCTAGCGGGACGTGCCGGGGAGCTGTTTTTT.

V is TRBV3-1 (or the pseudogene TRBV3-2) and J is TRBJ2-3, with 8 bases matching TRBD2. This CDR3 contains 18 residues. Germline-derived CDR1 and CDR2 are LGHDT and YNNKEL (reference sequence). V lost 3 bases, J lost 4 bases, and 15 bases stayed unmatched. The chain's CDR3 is CASSHERGLVLAADTQYF. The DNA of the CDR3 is TGTGCCAGCAGCCATGAAAGGGGACTAGTCCTTGCGGCAGATACGCAGTATTTT.

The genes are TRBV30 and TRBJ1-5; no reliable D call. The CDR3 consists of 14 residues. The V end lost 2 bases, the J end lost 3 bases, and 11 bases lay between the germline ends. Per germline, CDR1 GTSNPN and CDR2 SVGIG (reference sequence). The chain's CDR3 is CAWSKGADNQPQHF. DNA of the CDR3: TGTGCCTGGAGTAAGGGAGCAGACAATCAGCCCCAGCATTTT.

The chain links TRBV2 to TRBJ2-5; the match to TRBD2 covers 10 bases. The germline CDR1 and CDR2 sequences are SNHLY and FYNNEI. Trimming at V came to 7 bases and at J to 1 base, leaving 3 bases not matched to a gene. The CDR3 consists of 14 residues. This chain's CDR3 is CASNLAGVQETQYF. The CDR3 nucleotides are TGTGCCAGCAACCTAGCGGGGGTCCAAGAGACCCAGTACTTC.

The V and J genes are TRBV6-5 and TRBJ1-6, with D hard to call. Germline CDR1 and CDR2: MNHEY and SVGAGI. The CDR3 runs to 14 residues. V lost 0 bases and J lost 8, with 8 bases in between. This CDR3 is CASSYSAGDSPLHF. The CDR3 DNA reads TGTGCCAGCAGTTACTCGGCAGGAGATTCACCCCTCCACTTT.

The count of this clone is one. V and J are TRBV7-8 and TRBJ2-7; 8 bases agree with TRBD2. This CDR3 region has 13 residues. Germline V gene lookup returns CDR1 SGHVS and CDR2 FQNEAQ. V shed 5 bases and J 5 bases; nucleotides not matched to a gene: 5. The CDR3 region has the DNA TGTGCCAGCAGCCCCGGGGGGGACCACGAGCAGTACTTC. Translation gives CASSPGGDHEQYF.

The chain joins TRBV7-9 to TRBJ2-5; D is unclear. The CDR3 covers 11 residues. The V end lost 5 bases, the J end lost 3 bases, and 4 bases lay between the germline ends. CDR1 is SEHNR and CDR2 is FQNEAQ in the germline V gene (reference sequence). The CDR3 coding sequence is TGTGCCAGCAGCGTCGAAGAGACCCAGTACTTC. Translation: CASSVEETQYF.

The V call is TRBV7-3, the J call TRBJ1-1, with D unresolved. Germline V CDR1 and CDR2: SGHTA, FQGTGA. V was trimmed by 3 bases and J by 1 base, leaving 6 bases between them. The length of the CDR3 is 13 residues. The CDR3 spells CASSFLQNTEAFF. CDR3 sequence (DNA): TGTGCCAGCAGCTTCTTACAGAACACTGAAGCTTTCTTT.

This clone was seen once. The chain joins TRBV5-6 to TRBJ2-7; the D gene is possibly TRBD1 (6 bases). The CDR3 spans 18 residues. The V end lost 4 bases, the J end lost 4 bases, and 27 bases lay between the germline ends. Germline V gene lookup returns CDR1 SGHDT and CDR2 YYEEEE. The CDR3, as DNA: TGTGCCAGCAGCCATTCACCCCCAGACAGGCTCCGTCAATACGAGCAGTACGTC. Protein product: CASSHSPPDRLRQYEQYV.

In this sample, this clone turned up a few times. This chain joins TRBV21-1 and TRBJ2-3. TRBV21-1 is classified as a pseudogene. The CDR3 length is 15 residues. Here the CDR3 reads CASSGSDRSTDTQYF. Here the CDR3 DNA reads TGTGCCAGCAGCGGGTCCGATAGGAGCACAGATACGCAGTATTTT.

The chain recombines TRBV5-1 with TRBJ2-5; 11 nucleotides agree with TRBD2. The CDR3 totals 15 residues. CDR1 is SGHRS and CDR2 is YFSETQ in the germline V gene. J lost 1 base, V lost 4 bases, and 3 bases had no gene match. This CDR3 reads CASSAGLAAQETQYF. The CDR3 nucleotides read TGCGCCAGCAGCGCGGGACTAGCGGCCCAAGAGACCCAGTACTTC.

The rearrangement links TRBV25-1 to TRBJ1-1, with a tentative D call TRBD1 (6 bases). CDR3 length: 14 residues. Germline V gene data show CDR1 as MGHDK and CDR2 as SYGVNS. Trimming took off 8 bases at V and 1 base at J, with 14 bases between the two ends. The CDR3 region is CASSSGVGNTEAFF. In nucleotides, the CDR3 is TGTGCCAGCTCCTCAGGGGTCGGGAACACTGAAGCTTTCTTT.

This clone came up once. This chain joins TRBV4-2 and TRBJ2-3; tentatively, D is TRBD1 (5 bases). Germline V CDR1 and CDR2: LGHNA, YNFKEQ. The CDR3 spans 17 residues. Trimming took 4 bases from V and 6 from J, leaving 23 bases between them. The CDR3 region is CASSPSADSGLGDTQYF. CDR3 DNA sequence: TGTGCCAGCAGCCCCTCGGCCGACAGTGGGCTGGGTGATACGCAGTATTTT.

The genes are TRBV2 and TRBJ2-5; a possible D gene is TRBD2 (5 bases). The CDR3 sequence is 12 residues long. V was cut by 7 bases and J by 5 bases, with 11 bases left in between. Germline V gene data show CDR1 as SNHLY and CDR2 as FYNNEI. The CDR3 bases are TGTGCCAGCACTTTGCGAGGGGAGACCCAGTACTTC. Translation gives CASTLRGETQYF.